Listed here are 7 T cell receptor beta chains from one sample, sequenced in a study of cytotoxic CD8 clonotypes in ibrutinib-treated CLL. The table came from immunoSEQ multiplex PCR; TCRdb's copy has only in-frame clones and leaves some out. Here the sample spans just under 70,000 clones, roughly 72% being singletons. The source material was PBMCs, sampled after 12 months of ibrutinib treatment. All receptors come from a human donor with chronic lymphocytic leukemia.

The gene calls are TRBV30 and TRBJ2-3; 7 bases map to TRBD1. This CDR3 region has 15 residues. V dropped 3 bases and J dropped 4; count of bases not matched to a gene: 10. Per the germline V gene, CDR1 is GTSNPN and CDR2 is SVGIG (reference sequence). The CDR3 is CAWSPGQIRADTQYF. CDR3 bases: TGTGCCTGGAGCCCGGGACAGATTCGCGCAGATACGCAGTATTTT. Supplemented by reference TRBV30 and TRBJ2-3, the full variable domain reads SQTIHQWPATLVQPVGSPLSLECTVEGTSNPNLYWYRQAAGRGLQLLFYSVGIGQISSEVPQNLSASRPQDRQFILSSKKLLLSDSGFYLCAWSPGQIRADTQYFGPGTRLTVL.

The rearrangement joins TRBV7-2 to TRBJ1-5, with D hard to call. V lost 7 bases and J lost 0, with 10 bases in between. CDR1 is SGHTA, CDR2 FQGNSA, per germline. The CDR3 sequence is 14 residues long. In nucleotides, the CDR3 is TGTGCCAGCACCAAAGACGGTAGCAATCAGCCCCAGCATTTT. Amino acid sequence: CASTKDGSNQPQHF. Using reference TRBV7-2 and TRBJ1-5 for the parts outside the CDR3, the full variable domain is GAGVSQSPSNKVTEKGKDVELRCDPISGHTALYWYRQSLGQGLEFLIYFQGNSAPDKSGLPSDRFSAERTGGSVSTLTIQRTQQEDSAVYLCASTKDGSNQPQHFGDGTRLSIL.

The CDR3 is CASSTGQGSYNEQFF. As DNA, the CDR3 is TGCGCCAGCAGTACTGGACAGGGGTCCTACAATGAGCAGTTCTTC. The chain uses TRBV4-3 and TRBJ2-1; 9 bases agree with TRBD1. The CDR3 extends over 15 amino acids. J lost 1 base, V lost 6 bases, and 4 bases had no gene match. Germline CDR1 and CDR2: LGHNA and YSLEER.

The chain has TRBV10-3 and TRBJ2-2; 14 bases map to TRBD2. From germline, CDR1 is ENHRY and CDR2 SYGVKD. The trim removed 4 bases at V and 3 bases at J, leaving 4 bases unmatched. The CDR3 is made up of 17 amino acids. CDR3 sequence: CAISGLAGGLDTGELFF. In nucleotides, the CDR3 is TGTGCCATCAGTGGACTAGCGGGGGGGCTGGACACCGGGGAGCTGTTTTTT.

In its sample, this clone was seen a few times. The rearrangement links TRBV5-5 to TRBJ2-3, with TRBD2 identical over 8 bases. Per the germline V gene, CDR1 is SGHKS and CDR2 is YYEKEE (reference sequence). V shed 2 bases and J 4 bases; nucleotides not matched to a gene: 18. The CDR3 spans 19 residues. CDR3 loop: CASSFAQRFGSGEADTQYF. The CDR3 nucleotides are TGTGCCAGCAGCTTCGCCCAACGGTTTGGTAGCGGGGAGGCAGATACGCAGTATTTT.

As DNA, the CDR3 is TGTGCCAGCAGCCACCGGGACAGGGGGCGCGGAGCTTTCTTT. Protein product: CASSHRDRGRGAFF. J is TRBJ1-1 and V is TRBV7-9; TRBD1 agrees at 12 bases. From germline, CDR1 is SEHNR and CDR2 FQNEAQ (reference sequence). The trim removed 5 bases at V and 10 bases at J, leaving 8 bases unmatched. The CDR3 has 14 amino acids.

There are a few counts of this clone. CDR3 in amino acids: CASSLGGQGVGEQFF. In DNA form, the CDR3 reads TGTGCCAGCAGCTTGGGTGGACAGGGGGTTGGTGAGCAGTTCTTC. This rearrangement joins TRBV5-8 to TRBJ2-1, with 10 bases that match TRBD1. V lost 0 bases and J lost 9; bases outside the gene matches: 6. The CDR3 runs to 15 residues. Germline CDR1 SGHTS, CDR2 YDEGEE.